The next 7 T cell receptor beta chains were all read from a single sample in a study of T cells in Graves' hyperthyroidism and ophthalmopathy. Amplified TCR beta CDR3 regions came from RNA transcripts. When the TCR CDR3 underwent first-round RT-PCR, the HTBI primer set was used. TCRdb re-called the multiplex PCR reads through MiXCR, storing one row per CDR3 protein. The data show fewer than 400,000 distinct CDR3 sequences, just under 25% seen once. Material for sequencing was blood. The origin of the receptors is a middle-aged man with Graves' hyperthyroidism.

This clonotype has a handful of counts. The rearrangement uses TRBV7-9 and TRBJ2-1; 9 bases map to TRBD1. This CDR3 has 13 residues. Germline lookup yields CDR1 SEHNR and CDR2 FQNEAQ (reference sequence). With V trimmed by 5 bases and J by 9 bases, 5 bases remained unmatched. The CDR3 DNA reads TGTGCCAGCAGCGGTACAGGGGGCCTTGAGCAGTTCTTC. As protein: CASSGTGGLEQFF. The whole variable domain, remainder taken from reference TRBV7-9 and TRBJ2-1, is DTGVSQNPRHKITKRGQNVTFRCDPISEHNRLYWYRQTLGQGPEFLTYFQNEAQLEKSRLLSDRFSAERPKGSFSTLEIQRTEQGDSAMYLCASSGTGGLEQFFGPGTRLTVL.

The CDR3 loop reads CSASRPAGANEQFF. Here the CDR3 DNA reads TGCAGTGCTTCCCGACCAGCGGGAGCCAATGAGCAGTTCTTC. The chain combines TRBV20-1 with TRBJ2-1; 8 bases match TRBD2. The CDR3 covers 14 residues. The germline CDR1 and CDR2 sequences are DFQATT and SNEGSKA (reference sequence). J was trimmed by 6 bases and V by 5 bases; bases with no gene match: 9.

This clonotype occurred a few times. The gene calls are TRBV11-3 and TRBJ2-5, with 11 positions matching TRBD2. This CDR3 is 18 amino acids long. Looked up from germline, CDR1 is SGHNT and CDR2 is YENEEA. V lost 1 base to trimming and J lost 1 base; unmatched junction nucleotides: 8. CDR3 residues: CASSLGSLAGGLQETQYF. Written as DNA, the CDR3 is TGTGCCAGCAGCTTAGGGTCCCTAGCGGGAGGCCTCCAAGAGACCCAGTACTTC.

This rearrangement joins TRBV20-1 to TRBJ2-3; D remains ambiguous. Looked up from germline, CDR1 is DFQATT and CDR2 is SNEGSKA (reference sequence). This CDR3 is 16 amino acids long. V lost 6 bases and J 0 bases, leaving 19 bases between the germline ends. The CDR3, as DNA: TGCAGTGCCTCAGCGCCGAGTATCTCTAGCACAGATACGCAGTATTTT. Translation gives CSASAPSISSTDTQYF.

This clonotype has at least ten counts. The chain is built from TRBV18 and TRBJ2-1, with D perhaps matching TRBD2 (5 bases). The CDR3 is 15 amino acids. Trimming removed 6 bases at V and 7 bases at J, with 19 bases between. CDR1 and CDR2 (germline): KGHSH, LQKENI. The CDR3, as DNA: TGTGCCAGCTCCCCCGGGCCGACCTCGGGGAATGAGCAGTTCTTC. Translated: CASSPGPTSGNEQFF.

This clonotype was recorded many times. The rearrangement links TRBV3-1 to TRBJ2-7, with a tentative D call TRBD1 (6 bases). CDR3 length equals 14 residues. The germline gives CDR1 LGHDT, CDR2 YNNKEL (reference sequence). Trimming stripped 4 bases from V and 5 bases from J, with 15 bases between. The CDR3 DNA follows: TGTGCCAGCAGCCTCCTCCCTGGGGGCGACGAGCAGTACTTC. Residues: CASSLLPGGDEQYF.

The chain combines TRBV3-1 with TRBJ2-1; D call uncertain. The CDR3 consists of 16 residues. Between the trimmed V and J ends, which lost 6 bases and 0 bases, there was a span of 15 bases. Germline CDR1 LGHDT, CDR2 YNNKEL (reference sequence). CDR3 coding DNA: TGTGCCAGCAGTCCCGGCAGTTATAGCTCCTACAATGAGCAGTTCTTC. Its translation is CASSPGSYSSYNEQFF.